This T cell receptor (beta chain) was retrieved from a study of shared clonotypes between healthy human individuals. The V end was cut by 1 base, the J end by 4 bases, with 10 bases between. The CDR3 is made up of 14 amino acids. CDR1 and CDR2 from the germline V gene are SGHAT and FQNNGV. The method was immunoSEQ multiplex PCR; TCRdb's version includes in-frame clones alone and lacks a portion of them. The sample contains 2 million to 3 million clones, roughly 93% of which appear only once. The sequence derives from a man younger than 30 in good health. Some clones in this sample may be carry-over from other donors' samples. Sequenced material: naive CD4+ T cells from PBMCs. Indicated subset: CD45RA+ positively selected. The chain recombines TRBV11-2 with TRBJ2-5; D unclear. In DNA form, the CDR3 reads TGTGCCAGCAGCTTAGGCCGGGTCCGAGAGACCCAGTACTTC. This encodes CASSLGRVRETQYF.